Here is one T cell receptor beta chain with its context. The junction and the germline gene differ at one end; a read error may be behind it. Only Caucasian adults living in Nashville, Tennessee served as donors. The data are from a study of shared clonotypes between healthy human individuals. On the study more broadly: Donors, aged 18 to 49, were a couple of women and a few men.

The CDR3 runs to 18 residues. Germline loops: CDR1 ENHRY, CDR2 SYGVKD. Execution of the assay was at deep level. Only in-frame clones appear in the TCRdb table, and some are missing; sequencing was by immunoSEQ multiplex PCR. The sample lists around 530,000 clones; around 78% were seen once. The sample was PBMCs. This clonotype was obtained from a woman aged 40 to 50 in good health. Some clones in this sample may be carry-over from other donors' samples. V gene TRBV10-3 combines with J gene TRBJ2-1, with 12 nucleotides matching TRBD1. The CDR3 nucleotides read TGTGCCATCAGGCTGGGACAGGGGGCTCGATCCTCCCACAATGAGCAGTTCTTC. This encodes CAIRLGQGARSSHNEQFF.